This TCR beta chain was captured in a study of monozygotic twins with inflammatory bowel disease. Study results and limitations: Twins with IBD were found to have lower TCRbeta diversity (inverse Simpson) than healthy co-twins.

Concerning this clonotype itself: What it recognizes is unknown.

The authors isolated total RNA from whole blood without sorting T cells. Reprocessing the 5' RACE reads, TCRdb reports a single entry for every CDR3 protein and omits DNA. The listing records roughly 300,000 distinct CDR3 sequences. The germline CDR1 and CDR2 sequences are DFQATT and SNEGSKA (reference sequence). The CDR3 totals 16 residues. This receptor was taken from a human donor with ulcerative colitis or Crohn's disease, or a healthy co-twin of an affected twin (not recorded which). Sequencing input: blood. This chain links TRBV20-1 with TRBJ1-5. The CDR3 sequence: CSARDFRGGNNQPQHF.